The present entry profiles one T cell receptor beta chain with its context. This clone was counted many times. Its antigen remains undetermined. Coverage ceases 3 residues before the CDR3 finishes, and the germline J gene fills in the end. The record originates from a study of T cell clonality in common variable immunodeficiency (dated by TCRdb to about 2015). Points the paper makes about the study in general: Correlations of repertoire features with clinical complications were constrained by heterogeneity among patients within the CVID cohort. CVID TCRbeta sequences reportedly showed fewer deletions and N-nucleotide insertions and lacked highly modified clones with 13 or more V deletions. Despite equal DNA input, controls averaged roughly 80,000 unique sequences per sample versus about 30,000 in CVID samples. It was noted by the authors that sequencing of the repertoires of T cell subpopulations would be needed to clarify the cause of the increased clonality in CVID. CVID subjects shared fewer TCRbeta clones with each other than healthy controls did (p < 0.0001). Compared with healthy controls, CVID subjects showed increased TCRbeta clonality (t-test p = 0.018), a feature most characteristic of about a third of subjects.

CVID samples and control samples contributed equivalent amounts of genomic DNA as sequencing input. For every sample, a 60 bp segment covering the rearranged TCRbeta CDR3 region was amplified and then sequenced. The immunoSEQ assay, a bias-corrected multiplex PCR combined with high-throughput sequencing, was used for TCRbeta amplification. The original methods were these. Every unique nucleotide sequence counted as a clone and was annotated with V, D and J genes, copy number and frequency. Sequences were labeled productive if in frame, and non-productive if out of frame or containing stop codons. Clonality was calculated from Shannon's entropy as previously described. The predicted amino acid sequences of productive clones were used to derive mean CDR3 Kyte-Doolittle hydropathy. Using the R hclust function, scaled V gene usage was clustered hierarchically with Manhattan distance and complete linkage. Sharing of clones by CDR3 amino acid sequence was evaluated by resampling 12 repertoires per group over 100 rounds. The repertoires were searched for about 68 published EBV-specific TCRbeta sequences and some 240 published CMV-specific TCRbeta sequences. Two CVID samples yielding fewer than 10,000 sequences were excluded from analysis, leaving 42 CVID repertoires. TCRdb stores this immuneACCESS table with in-frame sequences only. Part of the clones is absent; in the studies checked, under half of the shortfall reflects unresolved V genes, and no reason is known for the rest. That table is the source of V, J and clone size, and D and trimming were worked out from the DNA. This sample is represented by 25,000 to 35,000 clones, with no singletons among them. In total, the top ten clones hold approximately 13% of the sample.

Predominantly Caucasian heritage was noted among both the CVID patients and the healthy controls. Heparinized peripheral whole blood samples of about 5 to 8 ml were obtained from each donor. TCRbeta CDR3 repertoires were sequenced from genomic DNA of adults with common variable immune deficiency (CVID) and healthy adult controls. A total of around 22 healthy adult volunteers (about twelve female and approximately 10 male; age range roughly 20 to 66 years, mean age approximately 35) were included in the control group. To isolate peripheral blood mononuclear cells, diluted blood was subjected to density centrifugation over Hypaque 1077 or Ficoll-Paque. Genomic DNA was obtained from unsorted mononuclear cells using either Qiagen column purification or a centrifugation-based method. Via the germline V gene, CDR1 is SGHVS and CDR2 FQNEAQ. Clipping removes 4 bases from V and 4 bases from J, with 3 as the unmatched junction base count. From the cysteine through the phenylalanine, the CDR3 covers 14 amino acids. Only the CDR3 bases that were read are kept: 33 of them, in frame from base 1.

The receptor comes from a person aged 18 to 70 in good health. Source material: peripheral blood mononuclear cells. The chain is assembled from TRBV7-8 and TRBJ1-5; 8 nucleotides in the junction match TRBD1. The sequenced part of the CDR3 DNA is TGTGCCAGCAGCTATACAGGGGGGAATCAGCCC. Translation gives CASSYTGGNQP. The full CDR3 protein is CASSYTGGNQPQHF.